The present entry profiles one TCR beta chain with its context. This record comes from a study of blood T cell repertoires in COVID-19. Study as a whole: Sources were T cells, B-cell-depleted T cells, or PBMCs; the material itself was cDNA or gDNA.

Original handling: Nucleated cell counts were estimated from reference gene primer amplification. Profiled with immunoSEQ multiplex PCR; TCRdb holds only in-frame clones, not every one. The D gene and trimming were derived from the DNA, and the V and J assignments and clone size from that table. Of roughly 100,000 clones in the sample, nearly 90% were seen once. Sequencing used peripheral blood. The receptor's source is a man aged 50-60 years in a cohort sampled during active COVID-19.

The CDR3, as DNA: TGCAGTGCTAGAGTTTCAAATGGCTACACCTTC. This sequence encodes CSARVSNGYTF. This chain uses TRBV20-1 with TRBJ1-2; D gene uncertain. There are 11 residues in the CDR3. V dropped 1 base and J dropped 6 bases, with 6 bases sitting between them. Germline CDR1 is DFQATT and CDR2 is SNEGSKA (reference sequence).